The 23 T cell receptor beta chains presented below share a single source sample, sequenced in a study of T cells in Graves' hyperthyroidism and ophthalmopathy. Authors of the study amplified TCR beta CDR3 regions from RNA transcripts. The TCR CDR3 first-round RT-PCR relied on the HTBI primer set. TCRdb ran MiXCR on the multiplex PCR reads and lists one entry per CDR3 protein. The data show 540,000 or so distinct CDR3 sequences, 15% to 17% seen once. Sequencing was performed on blood. These receptors came from a woman aged 25 to 45 with Graves' hyperthyroidism.

The table lists this clonotype with a few counts. A much larger clone lies one base from this, so it may be a read error. V is TRBV7-2 and J is TRBJ2-7; D not resolved. Germline CDR1 SGHTA, CDR2 FQGNSA. The CDR3 has 13 residues. Trimming took 7 bases from V and 4 from J, leaving 14 bases between them. In DNA, the CDR3 is TGTGCCAGCACCCACGCGGACCTTTACGAGCAGTACTTC. Its protein product is CASTHADLYEQYF.

The rearrangement uses TRBV30 and TRBJ2-3, with TRBD2 matching 13 bases. There are 14 residues in the CDR3. Per germline, CDR1 GTSNPN and CDR2 SVGIG (reference sequence). V lost 2 bases to trimming and J lost 6 bases; unmatched junction nucleotides: 2. The CDR3 DNA reads as TGTGCCTGGAGTCGACTAGCGGGAGGCGATACGCAGTATTTT. Translated, it gives CAWSRLAGGDTQYF. Full variable domain (rest looked up from reference TRBV30 and TRBJ2-3): SQTIHQWPATLVQPVGSPLSLECTVEGTSNPNLYWYRQAAGRGLQLLFYSVGIGQISSEVPQNLSASRPQDRQFILSSKKLLLSDSGFYLCAWSRLAGGDTQYFGPGTRLTVL.

This clonotype was seen more than once but under ten times. The chain links TRBV7-2 to TRBJ1-4; 8 nucleotides align to TRBD1. The CDR3 is made up of 13 amino acids. The trim removed 6 bases at V and 8 bases at J, leaving 5 bases unmatched. From germline, CDR1 is SGHTA and CDR2 FQGNSA. The CDR3 sequence is CASRSGGLEKLFF. The CDR3 DNA reads as TGTGCCAGCAGGTCAGGGGGCTTAGAAAAACTGTTTTTT.

This clonotype was seen a handful of times. V and J are TRBV6-1 and TRBJ2-2, with 14 bases matching TRBD2. Per germline, CDR1 MNHNS and CDR2 SASEGT. This CDR3 spans 19 amino acids. The V and J ends lost 5 bases and 1 base, in that order; junction bases with no gene match: 9. The CDR3 sequence: CASSSRTSGRILNTGELFF. As DNA, the CDR3 is TGTGCCAGCAGTTCTAGGACTAGCGGGAGGATTCTGAACACCGGGGAGCTGTTTTTT.

The chain links TRBV19 to TRBJ1-5; D may be TRBD1 (6 bases). This CDR3 has 16 residues. In germline, CDR1 is LNHDA, CDR2 SQIVND (reference sequence). V lost 4 bases to trimming and J lost 3 bases, with 16 bases between them. The CDR3 here is CASSRVRGQINQPQHF. CDR3 DNA: TGTGCCAGTAGTAGGGTCCGAGGACAGATCAATCAGCCCCAGCATTTT.

The table lists this clonotype with many counts. The rearrangement links TRBV5-1 to TRBJ1-1; possibly TRBD1 for D (6 bases). The germline V gene has CDR1 SGHRS and CDR2 YFSETQ. V was clipped by 4 bases and J by 7 bases, with 8 bases between them. The CDR3 totals 11 residues. The CDR3 region has the DNA TGCGCCAGCAGCCGGGACAATGAAGCTTTCTTT. Translating it yields CASSRDNEAFF.

The sample holds many counts of this clonotype. The genes are TRBV18 and TRBJ1-1, with 8 positions matching TRBD1. Per the germline V gene, CDR1 is KGHSH and CDR2 is LQKENI. V shed 2 bases and J 1 base; nucleotides not matched to a gene: 6. This CDR3 contains 16 residues. The CDR3 DNA reads as TGTGCCAGCTCACCATTACAGGGGGTCGGGAACACTGAAGCTTTCTTT. It translates to CASSPLQGVGNTEAFF.

The table lists this clonotype with a few counts. The rearrangement links TRBV3-1 to TRBJ2-1; 7 positions agree with TRBD1. The CDR3 has 16 amino acids. Per the germline V gene, CDR1 is LGHDT and CDR2 is YNNKEL (reference sequence). The V and J ends lost 1 base and 9 bases, in that order; junction bases with no gene match: 12. The CDR3 nucleotides are TGTGCCAGCAGCCAAGGAAGACAGGGCAGATTGGCTGAGCAGTTCTTC. It is translated as CASSQGRQGRLAEQFF.

This clonotype occurred many times. V is TRBV6-1 and J is TRBJ1-5; 7 positions match TRBD1. In germline, CDR1 is MNHNS, CDR2 SASEGT. This CDR3 is built from 16 residues. Trimming removed 7 bases from V and 7 bases from J; junction bases left unmatched: 16. The CDR3 DNA reads as TGTGCCAGCACCCCGCGCGGTACAGGGGCGGGGCAGCCCCAGCATTTT. Translation: CASTPRGTGAGQPQHF.

This clonotype was seen repeatedly, ten times or more. The chain links TRBV7-9 to TRBJ2-7; D is unclear. The V end lost 2 bases, the J end lost 2 bases, and 10 bases lay between the germline ends. The CDR3 is made up of 14 amino acids. Germline CDR1 is SEHNR and CDR2 is FQNEAQ (reference sequence). The CDR3 DNA reads as TGTGCCAGCAGCTTATGGCCTGGACCCTACGAGCAGTACTTC. It yields the protein CASSLWPGPYEQYF.

The chain links TRBV5-1 to TRBJ2-2; TRBD2 agrees at 8 bases. This CDR3 is 16 amino acids long. The V gene end was trimmed by 0 bases and the J gene end by 4 bases; junction bases not matched to a gene: 5. Germline CDR1 SGHRS, CDR2 YFSETQ. CDR3: CASSLAGGQITGELFF. The DNA for the CDR3 is TGCGCCAGCAGCTTGGCGGGAGGGCAGATCACCGGGGAGCTGTTTTTT.

This clonotype has at least ten counts. This chain connects TRBV28 to TRBJ2-3; 10 bases line up with TRBD2. Trimming took 4 bases from V and 0 from J; bases not matched to a gene: 4. The CDR3 loop spans 16 amino acids. CDR1 is MDHEN, CDR2 SYDVKM, per germline. CDR3: CASSSPSGSSTDTQYF. The CDR3 DNA sequence: TGTGCCAGCAGTTCCCCTAGCGGGAGCAGCACAGATACGCAGTATTTT.

This clonotype was observed at least ten times. This chain joins TRBV11-2 and TRBJ1-1; TRBD1 agrees at 7 bases. With V trimmed by 7 bases and J by 0 bases, 8 bases remained unmatched. CDR3 size: 15 residues. From germline, CDR1 is SGHAT and CDR2 FQNNGV. This CDR3 is CASTQGQIMNTEAFF. Written as DNA, the CDR3 is TGTGCCAGCACCCAGGGACAGATCATGAACACTGAAGCTTTCTTT.

This clonotype was picked up a small number of times. The chain has TRBV27 and TRBJ2-3, with D unresolved. Germline assignment: CDR1 MNHEY and CDR2 SMNVEV (reference sequence). With 0 bases removed from V and 6 bases from J, the gap between germline ends came to 10 bases. The CDR3 runs 14 residues. For the CDR3, the DNA is TGTGCCAGCAGTTTATCCGGTCGTGGGGATACGCAGTATTTT. This encodes CASSLSGRGDTQYF.

The rearrangement joins TRBV10-3 to TRBJ2-7, with D perhaps matching TRBD1 or TRBD2 (5 bases each). This CDR3 has 13 amino acids. Germline assignment: CDR1 ENHRY and CDR2 SYGVKD. V shed 8 bases and J shed 7 bases, with 18 bases lying between them. CDR3 sequence reads: CAIVGEGSGEQYF. As DNA, the CDR3 is TGTGCCATCGTGGGGGAAGGTTCGGGAGAGCAGTACTTC.

This clonotype occurred a few times. V is TRBV20-1 and J is TRBJ2-3; unclear D gene. V was trimmed by 6 bases and J by 1 base, leaving 11 bases between them. CDR1 and CDR2 from the germline V gene are DFQATT and SNEGSKA (reference sequence). This CDR3 region has 13 residues. CDR3 sequence reads: CSASVHGTDTQYF. In nucleotides, the CDR3 is TGCAGTGCGAGCGTCCATGGCACAGATACGCAGTATTTT.

This chain joins TRBV7-2 and TRBJ2-2; D ambiguous. Germline V gives CDR1 SGHTA, CDR2 FQGNSA. Between the trimmed V and J ends, which lost 11 bases and 6 bases, there was a span of 10 bases. The length of the CDR3 is 11 residues. DNA of the CDR3: TGTGCCCGCCGGGCCTCCGGGGAGCTGTTTTTT. This gives the protein CARRASGELFF.

V is TRBV2 and J is TRBJ2-7; maybe TRBD2 (6 bases). From germline, CDR1 is SNHLY and CDR2 FYNNEI. V lost 8 bases, J lost 6 bases, and 11 bases lay in between. The CDR3 extends over 11 amino acids. Here the CDR3 DNA reads TGTGCCAGCGGGCCGACTAGCGAGCAGTACTTC. It codes for CASGPTSEQYF.

The sample holds many counts of this clonotype. V gene TRBV7-9 combines with J gene TRBJ2-4, with D maybe TRBD1 (6 bases). Germline V CDR1 and CDR2: SEHNR, FQNEAQ (reference sequence). The ends were cut back, 3 bases at V and 8 bases at J, with 17 bases in the middle. The length of the CDR3 is 15 residues. The CDR3 loop is CASSFSGVRGDIQYF. In DNA, the CDR3 is TGTGCCAGCAGCTTCTCAGGGGTCCGGGGAGACATTCAGTACTTC.

This clonotype was picked up many times. The rearrangement uses TRBV10-3 and TRBJ1-1, with D unclear. Trimming stripped 6 bases from V and 2 bases from J, with 16 bases between. The CDR3 is 15 amino acids. The germline V gene has CDR1 ENHRY and CDR2 SYGVKD. The chain's CDR3 is CAISLRPGGNTEAFF. The CDR3 region has the DNA TGTGCCATCAGCCTTCGGCCAGGAGGTAACACTGAAGCTTTCTTT.

This clonotype occurred a few times. This chain joins TRBV18 and TRBJ2-7; D might be TRBD2 (5 bases). The CDR3 has 11 residues. The V gene lost 8 bases and the J gene lost 4 bases, with 9 bases spanning the gap. Germline V gene sequence: CDR1 KGHSH, CDR2 LQKENI. CDR3 sequence (DNA): TGTGCCAGCAGGACTGATTACGAGCAGTACTTC. Encoded protein: CASRTDYEQYF.

As concerns this clonotype: Mismatch with germline at one junction end may stem from a read error. The chain uses TRBV7-9 and TRBJ1-5; weak D call: TRBD1 (6 bases). There are 17 residues in the CDR3. Per germline, CDR1 SEHNR and CDR2 FQNEAQ (reference sequence). This chain's CDR3 is CASSQGRNARGSQPQHF. CDR3 DNA sequence: TGCGCCAGCAGCCAGGGGAGGAACGCACGGGGGAGTCAGCCCCAGCATTTT.

This clonotype occurred many times. The V call is TRBV12-3 or TRBV12-4, the J call TRBJ2-3; 8 nucleotides agree with TRBD1. The CDR3 totals 14 residues. J gave up 4 bases and V 6 bases, and 6 bases lay outside the gene matches. CDR3 in amino acids: CASSPGTGADTQYF. The CDR3 DNA reads as TGTGCCAGCAGCCCCGGGACAGGCGCAGATACGCAGTATTTT.